Shown below are 3 T cell receptor beta chains from a single sample sequenced in a study of CD8 T cells in ankylosing spondylitis. Study-wide results and limits: Typical of ankylosing spondylitis blood, it appeared, was a TCR beta motif of several highly homologous variants.

No antigen has been assigned to these receptors. TCRdb fed the 5' RACE reads into MiXCR, producing one record per CDR3 protein. Of about 460,000 distinct CDR3 sequences in the sample, 5.3% are singletons; the top ten hold roughly 3.2%. Input material: blood, either unsorted or a sorted T cell fraction (not recorded which). Source of these receptors: a male donor with ankylosing spondylitis.

This clonotype was observed at least ten times. CDR3 region: CSADMGGGAPETQYF. In nucleotides, the CDR3 is TGCAGTGCTGACATGGGGGGGGGTGCCCCCGAGACCCAGTACTTC. The chain couples TRBV20-1 to TRBJ2-5, with 7 nucleotides matching TRBD2. CDR1 and CDR2 (germline): DFQATT, SNEGSKA (reference sequence). The CDR3 has 15 residues. V shed 5 bases and J 5 bases; nucleotides not matched to a gene: 14.

In this sample, this clonotype turned up a few times. The chain combines TRBV4-2 with TRBJ2-2; D gene uncertain. Germline V gene sequence: CDR1 LGHNA, CDR2 YNFKEQ. Trimming took 1 base from V and 0 from J, leaving 9 bases between them. The CDR3 extends over 16 amino acids. CDR3 DNA: TGTGCCAGCAGCCAAGGACCGTTCTCGAACACCGGGGAGCTGTTTTTT. Translation: CASSQGPFSNTGELFF.

This clonotype was counted ten times or more. V is TRBV5-1 and J is TRBJ2-1; tentative D call: TRBD2 (5 bases). With 7 bases removed from V and 3 bases from J, the gap between germline ends came to 14 bases. This CDR3 is built from 14 residues. Germline V gene lookup returns CDR1 SGHRS and CDR2 YFSETQ. CDR3 sequence (DNA): TGCGCCAGCTCCACTCGGGGTGGCTACAATGAGCAGTTCTTC. Protein sequence: CASSTRGGYNEQFF.